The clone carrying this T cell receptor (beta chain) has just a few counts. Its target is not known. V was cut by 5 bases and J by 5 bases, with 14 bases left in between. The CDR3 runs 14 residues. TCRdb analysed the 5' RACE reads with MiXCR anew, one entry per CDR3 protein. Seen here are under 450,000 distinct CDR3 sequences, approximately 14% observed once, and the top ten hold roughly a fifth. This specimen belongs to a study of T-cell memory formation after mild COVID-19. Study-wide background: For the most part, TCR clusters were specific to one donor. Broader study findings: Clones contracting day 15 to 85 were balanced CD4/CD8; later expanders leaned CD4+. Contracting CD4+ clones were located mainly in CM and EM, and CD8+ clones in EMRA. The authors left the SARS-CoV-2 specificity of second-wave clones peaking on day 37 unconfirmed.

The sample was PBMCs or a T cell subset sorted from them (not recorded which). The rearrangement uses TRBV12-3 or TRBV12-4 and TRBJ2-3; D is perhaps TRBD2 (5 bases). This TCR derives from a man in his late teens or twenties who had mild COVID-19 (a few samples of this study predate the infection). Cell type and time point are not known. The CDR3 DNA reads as TGTGCCAGCAGTGCCCAGGCGGGTCGAGATACGCAGTATTTT. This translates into CASSAQAGRDTQYF.